Below are 3 T cell receptor beta chains sequenced from a single sample in a study of shared clonotypes between healthy human individuals. Cells designated naive CD8 were CD45RO-negative and were positively selected for CCR7, with terminally differentiated effector memory CD45RA+ cells excluded. TCRdb keeps only in-frame clones here, not all; method: immunoSEQ multiplex PCR. The sample records 560,000 or so clones, approximately 96% being singletons. Material for sequencing was naive CD8+ T cells sorted from blood. Receptor source: a woman in her thirties in good health.

The chain uses TRBV6-4 and TRBJ2-3; D gene ambiguous. V was trimmed by 0 bases and J by 1 base, leaving 5 bases between them. This CDR3 region has 14 residues. CDR1 and CDR2 from the germline V gene are MRHNA and SNTAGT. As DNA, the CDR3 is TGTGCCAGCAGTGACTCAATGGGCACAGATACGCAGTATTTT. This codes for CASSDSMGTDTQYF.

The CDR3, as DNA: TGTGCCAGCAGTTACTCAACGGGACTGTCCTACGAGCAGTACTTC. The encoded protein is CASSYSTGLSYEQYF. This sequence joins TRBV6-5 and TRBJ2-7; D possibly corresponds to TRBD2 (6 bases). Trimming removed 0 bases from V and 1 base from J, with 10 bases in between. This CDR3 is 15 amino acids long. Germline V gives CDR1 MNHEY, CDR2 SVGAGI.

This chain links TRBV9 with TRBJ2-1; D not certain. CDR3 length: 14 amino acids. V shed 3 bases and J shed 7 bases, with 14 bases lying between them. The germline CDR1 and CDR2 sequences are SGDLS and YYNGEE. CDR3 sequence reads: CASSAPDPSNEQFF. CDR3 nucleotide sequence: TGTGCCAGCAGCGCTCCGGACCCCTCAAATGAGCAGTTCTTC.